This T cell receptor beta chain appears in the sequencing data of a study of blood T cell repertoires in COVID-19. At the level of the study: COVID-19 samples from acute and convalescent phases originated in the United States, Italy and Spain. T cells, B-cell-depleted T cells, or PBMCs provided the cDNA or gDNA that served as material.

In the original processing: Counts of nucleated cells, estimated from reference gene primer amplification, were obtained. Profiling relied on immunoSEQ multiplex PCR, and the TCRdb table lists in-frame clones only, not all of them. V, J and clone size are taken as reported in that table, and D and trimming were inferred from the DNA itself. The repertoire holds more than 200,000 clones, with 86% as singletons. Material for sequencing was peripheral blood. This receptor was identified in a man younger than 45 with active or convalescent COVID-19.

This CDR3 is CAWGRGGPYEQYF. The CDR3 DNA reads TGTGCCTGGGGGCGGGGGGGCCCCTACGAGCAGTACTTC. The chain couples TRBV5-8 to TRBJ2-7, with 9 bases fitting TRBD2. CDR3 length: 13 residues. Trimming at V came to 10 bases and at J to 2 bases, leaving 7 bases not matched to a gene. The germline V gene encodes CDR1 SGHTS and CDR2 YDEGEE.